The 14 T cell receptor beta chains in this list originate from one sample, sequenced in a study of graft-versus-host responses after intestinal transplantation. No antigen has been assigned to these receptors. Generated by immunoSEQ multiplex PCR, the TCRdb table keeps only in-frame clones and is missing some. This sample has about 120,000 clones; approximately 92% occur once, and the top ten carry roughly 0.11%. Specimen: unstimulated CD4+ T cells sorted from spleen or lymph node cells, collected before intestinal transplant. These TCRs come from a human donor who received an intestinal transplant.

The V call is TRBV7-6, the J call TRBJ2-7, with D possibly being TRBD2 (6 bases). This CDR3 is 14 amino acids long. V lost 1 base to trimming and J lost 2 bases, with 9 bases between them. Per germline, CDR1 SGHVS and CDR2 FNYEAQ. The CDR3 DNA is TGTGCCAGCAGCTTAGGACTAGTCCCCTACGAGCAGTACTTC. Translating gives CASSLGLVPYEQYF.

The rearrangement joins TRBV19 to TRBJ2-7, with 9 nucleotides matching TRBD1. This CDR3 region has 13 residues. With V trimmed by 6 bases and J by 0 bases, 0 bases remained unmatched. CDR1 and CDR2 from the germline V gene are LNHDA and SQIVND (reference sequence). CDR3 amino acids: CASRDRGSYEQYF. The CDR3 nucleotides are TGTGCCAGTAGGGACAGGGGCTCCTACGAGCAGTACTTC.

The CDR3 is CASSLGGPGGQPQHF. The DNA for the CDR3 is TGTGCCAGCAGCTTAGGGGGCCCCGGGGGTCAGCCCCAGCATTTT. V gene TRBV7-8 combines with J gene TRBJ1-5, with TRBD1 as a possible D gene (5 bases). Trimming left V 1 base short and J 6 bases short, with 13 bases between. The CDR3 loop spans 15 amino acids. The germline CDR1 and CDR2 sequences are SGHVS and FQNEAQ.

V and J are TRBV10-2 and TRBJ2-1; D remains unclear. V lost 3 bases and J lost 0, with 12 bases in between. CDR3 length: 16 residues. The germline V gene encodes CDR1 WSHSY and CDR2 SAAADI. As DNA, the CDR3 is TGCGCCAGCAGTGATTTAGCATGGGCCTCCTACAATGAGCAGTTCTTC. This gives the protein CASSDLAWASYNEQFF.

J is TRBJ1-1 and V is TRBV5-1; TRBD1 might be the D (5 bases). This CDR3 comprises 15 residues. The V gene's germline CDR1 is SGHRS and CDR2 YFSETQ. Trimming took off 3 bases at V and 1 base at J, with 13 bases between the two ends. In nucleotides, the CDR3 is TGCGCCAGCAGCTGGGACCCTGGTTCGAACACTGAAGCTTTCTTT. Translation gives CASSWDPGSNTEAFF.

The CDR3 sequence is CASSLGVGETQYF. The CDR3 DNA reads as TGCGCCAGCAGCCTCGGAGTGGGAGAGACCCAGTACTTC. This rearrangement joins TRBV4-1 to TRBJ2-5; D gene ambiguous. V lost 4 bases, J lost 4 bases, and 10 bases lay in between. CDR3 length: 13 amino acids. Per the germline V gene, CDR1 is MGHRA and CDR2 is YSYEKL.

The chain combines TRBV20-1 with TRBJ1-1, with D unclear. With 4 bases removed from V and 6 bases from J, the gap between germline ends came to 6 bases. The CDR3 is made up of 10 amino acids. Germline V lookup: CDR1 DFQATT, CDR2 SNEGSKA (reference sequence). The CDR3 loop is CSAIWPEAFF. In nucleotides, the CDR3 is TGCAGTGCTATCTGGCCTGAAGCTTTCTTT.

This chain uses TRBV18 with TRBJ2-2; TRBD1 agrees at 9 bases. CDR1 is KGHSH, CDR2 LQKENI, per germline. V trimming: 3 bases; J trimming: 8 bases; junction bases outside the gene matches: 10. The CDR3 length is 16 residues. The CDR3 nucleotides are TGTGCCAGCTCACCGTGGACAGGGGCCCGGAGAGGGGAGCTGTTTTTT. As protein: CASSPWTGARRGELFF. Full variable domain (outside the CDR3, taken from reference TRBV18 and TRBJ2-2): NAGVMQNPRHLVRRRGQEARLRCSPMKGHSHVYWYRQLPEEGLKFMVYLQKENIIDESGMPKERFSAEFPKEGPSILRIQQVVRGDSAAYFCASSPWTGARRGELFFGEGSRLTVL.

This clone was observed a handful of times. The rearrangement joins TRBV25-1 to TRBJ1-4; TRBD1 might be the D (5 bases). The length of the CDR3 is 13 residues. The V gene lost 1 base and the J gene lost 6 bases, with 6 bases spanning the gap. Germline-derived CDR1 and CDR2 are MGHDK and SYGVNS. For the CDR3, the DNA is TGTGCCAGCAGTGAATGGGGGGATGAAAAACTGTTTTTT. Protein product: CASSEWGDEKLFF.

The rearrangement uses TRBV6-5 and TRBJ1-2; TRBD1 agrees at 7 bases. CDR1 and CDR2 (germline): MNHEY, SVGAGI. The CDR3 is made up of 15 amino acids. Trimming took 4 bases from V and 3 from J; bases not matched to a gene: 8. CDR3 amino acids: CASSLLTGTDYGYTF. CDR3 nucleotides: TGTGCCAGCAGTTTACTAACGGGGACAGACTATGGCTACACCTTC.

V and J are TRBV15 and TRBJ1-1, with D possibly matching TRBD1 (5 bases). From germline, CDR1 is LNHNV and CDR2 YYDKDF (reference sequence). Between the trimmed V and J ends, which lost 0 bases and 6 bases, there was a span of 23 bases. CDR3 size: 18 residues. The CDR3 DNA reads TGTGCCACCAGCAGAGATCTCTTTCGGGGCCCAAGGAAGGCTGAAGCTTTCTTT. This codes for CATSRDLFRGPRKAEAFF.

This clone was seen only a few times. The chain couples TRBV19 to TRBJ2-1; 7 bases are a match to TRBD1. The CDR3 sequence is 13 residues long. With V trimmed by 6 bases and J by 14 bases, 13 bases remained unmatched. Looked up from germline, CDR1 is LNHDA and CDR2 is SQIVND (reference sequence). CDR3 protein: CASSYRDRAREFF. The CDR3 bases are TGTGCCAGTAGCTACAGAGACAGGGCCAGGGAGTTCTTC.

The chain is built from TRBV18 and TRBJ1-4; possibly TRBD1 for D (6 bases). The CDR3 loop spans 16 amino acids. The germline V gene encodes CDR1 KGHSH and CDR2 LQKENI. Trimming removed 3 bases at V and 0 bases at J, with 11 bases between. The CDR3 DNA is TGTGCCAGCTCACCTCGGACAGACTCAACTAATGAAAAACTGTTTTTT. The encoded protein is CASSPRTDSTNEKLFF.

The V call is TRBV28, the J call TRBJ2-1; D unclear. The germline V and J ends were trimmed by 7 bases and 6 bases, with 22 bases remaining between them. This CDR3 comprises 16 residues. The germline V gene encodes CDR1 MDHEN and CDR2 SYDVKM. CDR3 nucleotides: TGTGCCAGCACCAAAGGAAGGAGAGAAAACTTCAATGAGCAGTTCTTC. Translation: CASTKGRRENFNEQFF.